This is a list of T cell receptor beta chains from one sample in a study of CXCR3-negative and CXCR3-positive naive CD8 T cells. TCRdb reprocessed the 5' RACE reads and stores each CDR3 protein as one record, lacking DNA. The sample data list 6,000 to 7,500 distinct CDR3 sequences. The sample taken for sequencing was naive CXCR3+ CD8+ T cells from blood. These receptors were taken from a human donor in good health. Some clones in this sample may be carry-over from other donors' samples. The CDR3 runs from the conserved cysteine through the conserved F or W. Only part of the rows carry a size: once, few, many, or a class if the clone is expanded.

CDR3aa: CAISDYGTSGELAKNIQYF
abundance: medium-sized
j_gene: TRBJ2-4
v_gene: TRBV10-3
len: 19

CDR3aa: CASSLAGLADEQFF
abundance: NA
j_gene: TRBJ2-1
v_gene: TRBV7-2
len: 14

CDR3aa: CASSSSTSGAYNEQFF
abundance: NA
j_gene: TRBJ2-1
v_gene: TRBV7-9
len: 16

CDR3aa: CSVGGGSSYNEQFF
abundance: NA
j_gene: TRBJ2-1
v_gene: TRBV29-1
len: 14

CDR3aa: CASSVAEGQETQYF
abundance: NA
j_gene: TRBJ2-5
v_gene: TRBV9
len: 14

CDR3aa: CSVERPRSSEAFF
abundance: medium-sized
j_gene: TRBJ1-1
v_gene: TRBV29-1
len: 13

CDR3aa: CASSSRGRANNEQFF
abundance: NA
j_gene: TRBJ2-1
v_gene: TRBV5-1
len: 15

CDR3aa: CAIRDRGPIVTQYF
abundance: NA
j_gene: TRBJ2-5
v_gene: TRBV10-3
len: 14

CDR3aa: CASTNSGQDNEQFF
abundance: NA
j_gene: TRBJ2-1
v_gene: TRBV12-3/TRBV12-4
len: 14

CDR3aa: CSARARDMDEQYF
abundance: NA
j_gene: TRBJ2-7
v_gene: TRBV20-1
len: 13

CDR3aa: CSARDPGGVQPQHF
abundance: NA
j_gene: TRBJ1-5
v_gene: TRBV20-1
len: 14

CDR3aa: CASSEFVRESKNEQFF
abundance: NA
j_gene: TRBJ2-1
v_gene: TRBV2
len: 16

CDR3aa: CSVEDQDREFVEETQYF
abundance: medium-sized
j_gene: TRBJ2-5
v_gene: TRBV29-1
len: 17

CDR3aa: CASRADRGLSNQPQHF
abundance: NA
j_gene: TRBJ1-5
v_gene: TRBV6-5
len: 16

CDR3aa: CSARDLSYEQYF
abundance: NA
j_gene: TRBJ2-7
v_gene: TRBV20-1
len: 12

CDR3aa: CASSYLADRADTGELFF
abundance: medium-sized
j_gene: TRBJ2-2
v_gene: TRBV6-6
len: 17

CDR3aa: CASYRTGGDETQYF
abundance: NA
j_gene: TRBJ2-5
v_gene: TRBV28
len: 14

CDR3aa: CSVESLYGYTF
abundance: NA
j_gene: TRBJ1-2
v_gene: TRBV29-1
len: 11

CDR3aa: CASSIDLRQGDYEQYF
abundance: NA
j_gene: TRBJ2-7
v_gene: TRBV19
len: 16

CDR3aa: CSVAFSGSDETQYF
abundance: medium-sized
j_gene: TRBJ2-5
v_gene: TRBV29-1
len: 14

CDR3aa: CASSVGWDGANTGELFF
abundance: medium-sized
j_gene: TRBJ2-2
v_gene: TRBV9
len: 17

CDR3aa: CSVVLAGRREQYF
abundance: medium-sized
j_gene: TRBJ2-7
v_gene: TRBV29-1
len: 13